The sequence of this T cell receptor (beta chain) was determined in a study of cytomegalovirus exposure and HLA in healthy donors (dated by TCRdb to about 2017). Turning to the overall study: An earlier analysis of some 600 of the donors reported 276 Gb of sequence data and some 110 million unique TCR beta sequences obtained from 150 million to 200 million T cells. An early release that covered more than 550 HLA-typed donors contained about 300 gigabases of sequencing data and tens of millions of unique TCR sequences. Of the approximately 400 genotyped donors, over 65% fell in the genetic ancestry cluster associated with self-reported Caucasian donors. The study was designed to test whether signatures of past pathogen exposure could be identified by cataloging public T cell receptors. The T cell repertoires of 700 or so subjects were profiled by immunosequencing and related to cytomegalovirus serostatus. In addition to the first cohort of roughly 670 subjects, a separate validation cohort of 120 different subjects was used. To predict cytomegalovirus infection status, the study brought together high-throughput TCR immunosequencing, statistical association of individual TCRs with disease status, and machine learning. A later analysis re-analyzed previously published TCR beta repertoires from 550 to 700 donors and added high-resolution HLA genotyping to study TCR occurrence patterns. Rather than drawing on any new phenotypic data, the later analysis identified candidate immune exposures from TCR beta sequences and the way those sequences occurred across donors. An earlier analysis of several hundred of the donors applied high-throughput TCR beta sequencing to assess whether each TCR beta V gene segment acted as functional or pseudogenic. Donor age, sex, ethnicity and CMV serostatus were compiled together with the repertoire data. A later genetic analysis took genome-wide SNP genotypes for about 60% of the roughly 670 donors and used that subset as a discovery cohort. Every repertoire in the discovery cohort had been generated on one and the same sequencing platform. HLA typing included class I and class II loci at four-digit resolution. Typing coverage varied by locus: about 629-640 donors for A, B, C, DRB1 and DQB1; around 560 for DQA1; about 600 for DPA1; approximately 490 for DPB1. Because of strong linkage in the cohort, five DR-DQ haplotypes were treated as single units for association and clustering. Among 398 genotyped donors of the cohort, an average of approximately 230,000 unique TCR beta nucleotide sequences were sequenced per donor, approximately 20% of them non-productive.

Reading the germline V gene gives CDR1 MDHEN and CDR2 SYDVKM. Including the terminal cysteine and phenylalanine, the CDR3 comprises 15 residues. Of all the DNA, just the CDR3 is kept, 45 bases in frame from base 1. At the junction V is shortened by 5 bases and J by 0 bases, with 8 bases in between. The cohort was made up of about 670 healthy bone marrow donors. At the time of sampling, all cohort members were nominally healthy, though unrecorded immune exposures were likely present. The donor tested CMV seronegative, placing the donor among the roughly 340 seronegative members of the cohort. A peripheral blood sample was collected from each donor, and TCR beta sequencing was performed on peripheral blood mononuclear cells. Genomic DNA was extracted from the blood cell samples with the Qiagen DNeasy Blood Extraction Kit. Libraries came from the immunoSEQ multiplex PCR assay. For the multiplex PCR, a mixture combining 60 forward primers for TCR Vbeta segments and 13 reverse primers for TCR Jbeta segments was used. The CDR3 region of rearranged TCR beta genes was amplified from genomic DNA with a multiplex PCR assay. The Illumina HiSeq System was used to sequence the amplified TCR beta libraries as 87-base-pair reads. From the authors' description of their analysis: A later analysis counted approximately 84 million unique TCR beta chains across the 700 or so repertoires, and some 12 million of these chains were shared by at least two donors. Raw reads were error-corrected and collapsed into unique sequences by a nearest-neighbor algorithm in which closely related sequences were merged to remove PCR and sequencing errors. V, D and J gene segments were assigned by aligning CDR3 sequences to IMGT reference sequences. Each retained sequence needed at least a six-nucleotide match to both a V gene segment and a J gene segment. Rearrangements were classified as productive when the CDR3 lacked stop codons and remained in frame with V and J, and all other rearrangements were classified as non-productive. CDR3 was defined by IMGT convention, running from the second conserved V-encoded cysteine to the conserved J-encoded phenylalanine. In an earlier analysis of roughly 610 of the donors, sequences lacking an unambiguous match to a single V gene segment were excluded. An earlier analysis of fewer than 650 of the donors classified V segments as functional when productive rearrangements were above 56.7% and as segregating when the standard deviation between donors was above 5%. A statistical classification framework was built to diagnose cytomegalovirus status from the catalog of TCR beta chain sequences. V and J gene assignment, in a later analysis, came from comparing TCR nucleotide sequences with IMGT/GENE-DB human TR gene sequences. A later analysis assigned CDR3 sequences and most-parsimonious VDJ recombination scenarios with the TCRdist pipeline. A later analysis defined each TCR beta chain by its CDR3 amino acid sequence plus V-gene family, and excluded reads lacking a unique V-gene family. A later analysis removed 592 highly shared, low-generation-probability nucleotide sequences to deal with suspected cross-contamination and a sequencing artifact. In a later analysis, a clonal expansion index for each public chain was calculated from normalized within-repertoire ranks of inferred template counts. Generation probabilities in a later analysis came from a VDJ recombination model fitted to out-of-frame rearrangements, and those results were checked against IGoR. Hypergeometric tests were used in a later analysis to score TCR-TCR, TCR-HLA and TCR-CMV co-occurrence, with a repertoire-size bias correction applied to the TCR pairs. To estimate false discovery rates, a later analysis permuted the HLA or CMV assignments 20 times. A later analysis grouped co-occurring TCRs with DBSCAN, adding TCRdist sequence similarity when clustering within HLA-allele-positive subsets. Repertoires with fewer than 30,000 or more than 120,000 public chains were left out of co-occurrence clustering, as were a handful of repertoires with anomalous nucleotide sharing. As stored in TCRdb, this immuneACCESS dataset retains in-frame rearrangements with V and J assigned. A fraction of the clones does not appear; measured against another copy, unresolved V genes explain less than half of the discrepancy, and the remainder lacks a known reason. V and J calls and clone size come straight from that table; D and trimming were deduced from the DNA. The sample table includes tens of thousands of clones. Of the sample, 2.5% to 3% is held by the ten largest clones.

What the work shows at the level of the full study, not this receptor alone: According to a later analysis, parvovirus B19, influenza, CMV and Epstein-Barr virus appeared linked to several top co-occurrence clusters. A cluster of highly shared sequence variants was judged likely to be a technical artifact of the sequencing pipeline. It was suggested by the authors that the approach could potentially be generalized to other disease states and immunological phenotypes. In a later analysis, HLA-associated TCR beta chains showed more clonal expansion and lower generation probabilities than non-associated chains that were equally common. A further reported finding was that TCR beta sequences accurately predicted the HLA-A and HLA-B alleles for most subjects in the first cohort. Only TCR beta chains were sequenced in this cohort, and the absence of alpha or paired-chain data limited detectable features. In an earlier analysis of some 500 of the donors, most TCR beta V segments appeared in productive rearrangements about 87% or about 30% of the time, broadly matching IMGT annotations. In a later genetic analysis, a missense DCLRE1C variant was associated with V-gene and J-gene trimming of TCR beta chains, and the association was replicated in an independent cohort. Linkage disequilibrium might explain the correlated functional status among segregating V segments, but an unknown experimental factor could not be ruled out. The classifier was reported to diagnose cytomegalovirus status with high specificity and sensitivity in both the original and validation cohorts. A total of 164 TCR beta chains were listed by the study as associated with cytomegalovirus. Presence/absence analyses assumed roughly uniform sequencing depth across donors, an assumption that may not hold. For the cohort, immune exposure information was limited to CMV serostatus. In a later analysis, 15,000 to 20,000 TCR beta sequences were associated with specific HLA alleles at a false discovery rate of 0.05. A later analysis found that most CMV-associated TCR beta chains appeared HLA-restricted, with HLA associations seemingly driven largely by CMV exposure. According to a later analysis, TCR association rates differed among HLA loci, with DRB1 alleles showing the most associated TCRs and HLA-C alleles showing the fewest. Compared with the approximately 670-donor mean, donors in an Asian-associated ancestry cluster had fewer N-insertions in productive TCRs, according to a later genetic analysis. While some public TCRs were present in many individuals, most TCR sequences turned up only very rarely across donors. The 87-base-pair reads could not distinguish some IMGT-functional V segments, including TRBV6-2 and TRBV6-3, so those segments were excluded. Three of the identified cytomegalovirus-associated TCR beta chains were confirmed in vitro to be specific for cytomegalovirus antigens. Assigning TCR associations to individual alleles was difficult when HLA alleles, especially DR and DQ, strongly co-occurred. Because HLA typing was unavailable for some donors at each locus, only the typed subset was used in association tests. Roughly 15 rarely observed V segments, including chromosome 9 orphons, were excluded from the earlier analysis of about 610 of the donors because counts were too low.

Of note for this clone: Its recognized antigen is unknown.

This sequence was found in a middle-aged man in good health and CMV-seronegative. The chain is encoded by TRBV28 joined to TRBJ2-6, and perhaps TRBD1 as D gene, on 5 matching bases. What was sequenced was PBMCs. The nucleotide sequence is TGTGCCAGCAGTCCCAGGGACTCTGGGGCCAACGTCCTGACTTTC. The translation is CASSPRDSGANVLTF.